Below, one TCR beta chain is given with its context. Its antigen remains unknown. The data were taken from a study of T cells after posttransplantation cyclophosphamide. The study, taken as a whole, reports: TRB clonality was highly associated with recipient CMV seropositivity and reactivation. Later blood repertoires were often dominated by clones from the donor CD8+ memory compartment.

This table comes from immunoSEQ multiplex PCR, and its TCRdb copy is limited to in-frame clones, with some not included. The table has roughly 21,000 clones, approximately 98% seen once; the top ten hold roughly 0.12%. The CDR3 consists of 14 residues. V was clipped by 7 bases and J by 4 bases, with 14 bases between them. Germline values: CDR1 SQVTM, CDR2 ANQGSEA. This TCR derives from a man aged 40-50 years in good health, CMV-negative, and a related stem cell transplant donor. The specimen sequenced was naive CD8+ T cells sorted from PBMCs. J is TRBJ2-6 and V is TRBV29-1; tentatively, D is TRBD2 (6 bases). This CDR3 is CSAQGGTGANVLTF. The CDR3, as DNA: TGCAGCGCCCAAGGAGGGACCGGGGCCAACGTCCTGACTTTC.